This T cell receptor (beta chain) was observed in a study of T-cell reconstitution after alpha-beta-depleted transplantation in children. Study-level results: At one year after transplant, newly produced T cells mostly accounted for T-cell counts and diversity. For some patients, TCRbeta diversity was high at day 60 because of recipient T cells and thymic progenitors that survived.

This CDR3 spans 14 amino acids. Unique molecular identifiers were built into the TCRbeta library. TCRdb reprocessed the PCR reads via MiXCR and lists one record per CDR3 protein. The data hold hundreds of thousands of distinct CDR3 sequences, with 24% observed a single time. In the case of this clonotype: The antigen remains unidentified. At one end, the junction sequence differs from germline, possibly due to a read error.

This sequence was found in a female patient aged 2 to 10 who had a stem cell transplant for congenital amegakaryocytic thrombocytopenia, so the T cells may come from the graft donor. The chain combines TRBV12-3 or TRBV12-4 with TRBJ2-4; 8 positions agree with TRBD2. Source: PBMCs, mostly from graft donor cells, taken 360 days after TCRalphabeta/CD19-depleted stem cell transplant. CDR3 DNA sequence: TGTGCCAGCAGTATAGCGGGGGCCAAAAACATTCAGTACTTC. Residues: CASSIAGAKNIQYF.